The present entry profiles one TCR beta chain with its context. The antigen it binds to is not known. Germline and junction disagree at one end, which may indicate a read error. The immunoSEQ Assay, a bias-controlled multiplex PCR, was used to amplify TCRbeta CDR3 regions from genomic DNA. As for how the authors treated the data: Within the assay, amplification of reference gene primers was used to estimate how many nucleated cells each sample contained. To quantify the absolute abundance of each unique TCRbeta CDR3 rearrangement, sequence reads were collapsed and filtered. For each sample, productive Simpson clonality was calculated by taking the square root of Simpson's diversity index across productive rearrangements. Here the immuneACCESS table is served through TCRdb, limited to in-frame sequences with V and J called. Missing clones are a known gap in these copies; in checked studies unresolved V genes cover under half, and the rest lacks a known reason. The V and J calls and clone size are taken from that table; D and trimming were inferred from the DNA. In this sample the table shows more than 250,000 clones, around 87% of which occur a single time. The ten largest clonotypes hold 1% of the sample.

The data were obtained in a study of blood T cell repertoires in COVID-19 (dated by TCRdb to 2018 to 2020). About the investigation overall: Samples covering the acute and convalescent phases of COVID-19 were provided by collaborators in the United States, Italy and Spain. Subjects who had been exposed to COVID-19, were actively infected with it, or had recovered from it provided the deeply sampled blood TCRbeta repertoires that made up the dataset. The samples were drawn from two sources: the first 160 participants of the ongoing ImmuneRACE study, and 1,254 subjects contributed by 6 global collaborators. Sample metadata almost always included a de-identified subject ID, COVID-19 status, age in years and sex. Where available, HLA class I and class II types were taken from metadata supplied by the sample provider and were not determined by assay-based typing. The repertoires were made available in a free public database intended to serve as a resource for research on the immune response to SARS-CoV-2. The prospective study material was composed of cDNA or gDNA derived from T cells, B-cell-depleted T cells, or PBMCs.

Each collaborating institution followed its own protocols to collect whole blood in K2EDTA tubes. For TCRbeta analysis, collaborators shipped samples in one of three forms: frozen whole blood, isolated PBMCs, or DNA extracted from either of those sample types. Overall study results and their limits: How much clinical and demographic metadata was included differed by source and by participant, and the metadata was provided uncurated.

The CDR3 goes from the cysteine to the phenylalanine over 16 residues. The sequence is cut down to CDR3 DNA, 48 bases in frame from base 1. Based on the germline V gene, the CDR1 and CDR2 sequences are SNHLY and FYNNEI. The sequenced sample was peripheral blood. The source of this sequence is a man aged 45 to 65 with active or convalescent COVID-19. The chain is made from TRBV2 and TRBJ1-6, and perhaps TRBD1 as D gene, on 6 matching bases. The bases are TGTGCCAGCAGCGAAGAAGAAGGGGGCTATAATTCACCCCTCCACTTT. It translates as CASSEEEGGYNSPLHF.